This note documents a single T cell receptor beta chain sequence. This record comes from a study of blood T cell repertoires in COVID-19. Study-wide context: The United States, Italy and Spain provided the acute and convalescent COVID-19 samples.

The CDR3 runs 16 residues. The germline gives CDR1 LNHDA, CDR2 SQIVND (reference sequence). The V segment lost 7 bases and the J segment 4 bases; nucleotides outside the gene matches: 10. The data were produced by immunoSEQ multiplex PCR, yet TCRdb's version contains in-frame clones alone and is incomplete. The table shows around 97,000 clones, with roughly 84% occurring only once. Sequencing input: peripheral blood. J is TRBJ1-5 and V is TRBV19; the match to TRBD1 covers 10 bases. This receptor was taken from a human donor in a cohort sampled during active or convalescent COVID-19. The chain's CDR3 is CASTPGTGQGNQPQHF. The CDR3 DNA follows: TGTGCCAGTACCCCGGGGACGGGACAGGGGAATCAGCCCCAGCATTTT.